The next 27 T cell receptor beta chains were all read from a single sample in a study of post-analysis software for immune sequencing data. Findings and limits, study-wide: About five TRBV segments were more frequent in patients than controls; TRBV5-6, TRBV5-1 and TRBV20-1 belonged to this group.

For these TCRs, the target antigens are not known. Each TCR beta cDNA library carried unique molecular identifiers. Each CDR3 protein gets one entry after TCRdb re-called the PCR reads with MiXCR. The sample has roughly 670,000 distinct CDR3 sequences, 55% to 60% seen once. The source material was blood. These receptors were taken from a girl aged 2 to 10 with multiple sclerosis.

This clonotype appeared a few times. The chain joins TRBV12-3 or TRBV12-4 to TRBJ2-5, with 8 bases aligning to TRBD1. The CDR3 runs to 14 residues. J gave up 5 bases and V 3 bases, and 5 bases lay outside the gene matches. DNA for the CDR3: TGTGCCAGCAGTTTGACAGGGGCCGGGGAGACCCAGTACTTC. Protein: CASSLTGAGETQYF.

CDR3 loop: CSATDTDTQYF. As DNA, the CDR3 is TGCAGTGCTACCGACACAGATACGCAGTATTTT. The chain couples TRBV20-1 to TRBJ2-3; D unresolved. V was trimmed by 4 bases and J by 2 bases, leaving 4 bases between them. This CDR3 comprises 11 residues. The V gene's germline CDR1 is DFQATT and CDR2 SNEGSKA (reference sequence).

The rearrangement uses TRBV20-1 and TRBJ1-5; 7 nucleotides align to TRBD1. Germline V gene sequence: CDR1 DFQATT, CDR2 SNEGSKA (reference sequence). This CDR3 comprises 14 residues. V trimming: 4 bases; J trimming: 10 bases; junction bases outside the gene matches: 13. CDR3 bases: TGCAGTGCTATTATAGGACAGGTTGCGGGACCCCAGCATTTT. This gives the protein CSAIIGQVAGPQHF.

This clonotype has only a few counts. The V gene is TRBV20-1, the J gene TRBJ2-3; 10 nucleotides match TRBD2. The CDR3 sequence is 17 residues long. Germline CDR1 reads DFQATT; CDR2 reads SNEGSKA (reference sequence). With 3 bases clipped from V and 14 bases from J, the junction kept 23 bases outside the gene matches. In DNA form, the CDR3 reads TGCAGTGCTAGCCCGGTGGTAGCGGGAGGTCGGGGGGAGATGCGGTATTTT. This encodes CSASPVVAGGRGEMRYF.

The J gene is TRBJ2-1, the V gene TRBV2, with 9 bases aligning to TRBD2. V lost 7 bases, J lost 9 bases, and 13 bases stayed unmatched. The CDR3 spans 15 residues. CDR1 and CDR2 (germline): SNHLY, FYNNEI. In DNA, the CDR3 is TGTGCCAGCAACCAGCGGGCGGGAGGGCCAGGTGAGCAGTTCTTC. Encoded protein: CASNQRAGGPGEQFF.

The CDR3 sequence is CASSPVRGSSYNEQFF. The DNA of the CDR3 is TGTGCCAGCAGCCCCGTCAGGGGGAGCTCCTACAATGAGCAGTTCTTC. The rearrangement joins TRBV7-2 to TRBJ2-1; the match to TRBD1 covers 7 bases. Unmatched junction bases numbered 7, after V lost 5 bases and J lost 0 bases. CDR3 size: 16 residues. Germline CDR1 and CDR2: SGHTA and FQGNSA.

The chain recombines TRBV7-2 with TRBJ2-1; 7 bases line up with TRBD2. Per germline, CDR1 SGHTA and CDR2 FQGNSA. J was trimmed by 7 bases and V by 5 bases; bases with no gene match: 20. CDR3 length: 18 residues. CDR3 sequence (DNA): TGTGCCAGCAGCGGGGGGGGGTTATACAGGCCTTCGGGTAATGAGCAGTTCTTC. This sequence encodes CASSGGGLYRPSGNEQFF.

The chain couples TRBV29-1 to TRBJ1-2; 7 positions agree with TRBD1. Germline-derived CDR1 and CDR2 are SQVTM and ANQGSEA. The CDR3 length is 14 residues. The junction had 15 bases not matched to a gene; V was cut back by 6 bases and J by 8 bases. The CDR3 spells CSVDDREGEGGYTF. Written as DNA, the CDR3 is TGCAGCGTGGATGACAGGGAAGGTGAGGGGGGCTACACCTTC. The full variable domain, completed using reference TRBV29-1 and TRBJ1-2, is SAVISQKPSRDICQRGTSLTIQCQVDSQVTMMFWYRQQPGQSLTLIATANQGSEATYESGFVIDKFPISRPNLTFSTLTVSNMSPEDSSIYLCSVDDREGEGGYTFGSGTRLTVV.

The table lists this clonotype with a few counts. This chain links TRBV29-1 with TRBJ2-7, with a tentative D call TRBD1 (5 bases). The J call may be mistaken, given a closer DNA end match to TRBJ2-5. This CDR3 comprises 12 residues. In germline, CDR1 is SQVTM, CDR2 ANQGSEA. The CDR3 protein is CSALDIQETQYF. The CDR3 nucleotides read TGCAGCGCCCTGGACATCCAAGAGACCCAGTACTTC.

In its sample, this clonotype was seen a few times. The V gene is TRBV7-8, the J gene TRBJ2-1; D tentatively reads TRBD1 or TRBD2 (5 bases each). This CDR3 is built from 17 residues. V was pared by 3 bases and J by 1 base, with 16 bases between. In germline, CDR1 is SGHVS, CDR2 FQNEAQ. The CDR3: CASSLKAGTQSYNEQFF. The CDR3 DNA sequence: TGTGCCAGCAGCTTGAAAGCCGGGACGCAGTCCTACAATGAGCAGTTCTTC. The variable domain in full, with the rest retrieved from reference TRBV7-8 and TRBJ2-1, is GAGVSQSPRYKVAKRGQDVALRCDPISGHVSLFWYQQALGQGPEFLTYFQNEAQLDKSGLPSDRFFAERPEGSVSTLKIQRTQQEDSAVYLCASSLKAGTQSYNEQFFGPGTRLTVL.

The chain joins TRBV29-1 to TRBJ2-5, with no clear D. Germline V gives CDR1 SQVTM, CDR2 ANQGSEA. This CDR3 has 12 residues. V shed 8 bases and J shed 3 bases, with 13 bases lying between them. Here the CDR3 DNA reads TGCAGCACCGAACGGACGGAAGAGACCCAGTACTTC. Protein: CSTERTEETQYF.

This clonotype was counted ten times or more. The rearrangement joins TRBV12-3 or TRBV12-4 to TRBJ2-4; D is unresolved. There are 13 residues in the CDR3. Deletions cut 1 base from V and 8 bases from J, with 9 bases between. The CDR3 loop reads CASSLGAGDIQYF. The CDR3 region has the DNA TGTGCCAGCAGTTTAGGAGCTGGGGACATTCAGTACTTC.

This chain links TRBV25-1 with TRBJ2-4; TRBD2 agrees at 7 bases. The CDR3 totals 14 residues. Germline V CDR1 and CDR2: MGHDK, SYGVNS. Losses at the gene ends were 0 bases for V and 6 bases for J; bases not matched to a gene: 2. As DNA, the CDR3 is TGTGCCAGCAGTGAATATCGGGGGGTAAACATTCAGTACTTC. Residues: CASSEYRGVNIQYF.

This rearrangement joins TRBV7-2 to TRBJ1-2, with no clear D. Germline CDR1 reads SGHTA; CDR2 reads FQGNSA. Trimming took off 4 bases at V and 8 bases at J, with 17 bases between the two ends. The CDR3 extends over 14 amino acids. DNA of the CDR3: TGTGCCAGCAGCTCCGCCCCTCACTATGGGGGCTACACCTTC. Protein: CASSSAPHYGGYTF.

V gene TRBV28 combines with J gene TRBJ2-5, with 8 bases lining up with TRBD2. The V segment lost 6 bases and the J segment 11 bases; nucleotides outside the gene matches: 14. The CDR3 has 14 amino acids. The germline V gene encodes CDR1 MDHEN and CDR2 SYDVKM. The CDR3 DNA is TGTGCCAGCAGCCGGGGACTAGGGAGGGATGAGCAGTACTTC. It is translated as CASSRGLGRDEQYF.

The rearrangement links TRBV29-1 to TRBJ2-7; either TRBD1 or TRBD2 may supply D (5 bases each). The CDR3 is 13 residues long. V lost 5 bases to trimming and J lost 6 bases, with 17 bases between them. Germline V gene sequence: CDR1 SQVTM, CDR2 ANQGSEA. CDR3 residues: CSVNEGRGGEQYF. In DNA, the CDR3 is TGCAGCGTTAACGAGGGGCGCGGTGGCGAGCAGTACTTC.

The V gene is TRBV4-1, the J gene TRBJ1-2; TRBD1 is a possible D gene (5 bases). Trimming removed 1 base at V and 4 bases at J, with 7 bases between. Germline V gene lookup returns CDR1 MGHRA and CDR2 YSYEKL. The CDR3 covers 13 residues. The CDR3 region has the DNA TGCGCCAGCAGCCAAGCAGGGCTCTATGGCTACACCTTC. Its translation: CASSQAGLYGYTF.

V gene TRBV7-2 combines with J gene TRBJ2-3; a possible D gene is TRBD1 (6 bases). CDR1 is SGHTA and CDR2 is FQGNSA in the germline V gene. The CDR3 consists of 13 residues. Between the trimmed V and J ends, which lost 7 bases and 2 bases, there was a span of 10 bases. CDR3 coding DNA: TGTGCCAGCACCGGGGACAACACAGATACGCAGTATTTT. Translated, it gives CASTGDNTDTQYF. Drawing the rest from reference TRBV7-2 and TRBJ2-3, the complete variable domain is GAGVSQSPSNKVTEKGKDVELRCDPISGHTALYWYRQSLGQGLEFLIYFQGNSAPDKSGLPSDRFSAERTGGSVSTLTIQRTQQEDSAVYLCASTGDNTDTQYFGPGTRLTVL.

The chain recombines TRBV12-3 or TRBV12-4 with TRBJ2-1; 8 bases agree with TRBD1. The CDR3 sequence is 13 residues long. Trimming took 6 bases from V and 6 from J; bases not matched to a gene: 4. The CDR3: CASRPTGANEQFF. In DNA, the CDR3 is TGTGCCAGCAGACCGACAGGGGCCAATGAGCAGTTCTTC.

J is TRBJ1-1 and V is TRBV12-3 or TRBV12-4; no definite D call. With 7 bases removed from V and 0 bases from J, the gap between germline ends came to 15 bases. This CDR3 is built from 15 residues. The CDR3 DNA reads TGTGCCAGCACCGCACCCGGGTCCCTGAACACTGAAGCTTTCTTT. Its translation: CASTAPGSLNTEAFF.

Here the CDR3 reads CASSDAHNEQFF. CDR3 nucleotide sequence: TGTGCCAGCAGCGACGCCCACAATGAGCAGTTCTTC. The V call is TRBV21-1, the J call TRBJ2-1. TRBV21-1 is labeled a pseudogene. CDR3 length: 12 amino acids.

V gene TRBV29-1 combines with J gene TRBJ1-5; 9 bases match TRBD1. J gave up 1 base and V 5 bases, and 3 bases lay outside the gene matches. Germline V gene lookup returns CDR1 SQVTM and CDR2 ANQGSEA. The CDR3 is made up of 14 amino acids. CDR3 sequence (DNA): TGCAGCGTTTGGGACAGGGAGAGCAATCAGCCCCAGCATTTT. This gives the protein CSVWDRESNQPQHF.

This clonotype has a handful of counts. CDR3 residues: CATPRLAGVQETQYF. The CDR3 nucleotides are TGTGCCACGCCCCGTCTCGCAGGGGTCCAAGAGACCCAGTACTTC. The chain recombines TRBV10-3 with TRBJ2-5; perhaps TRBD1 as D (6 bases). Trimming took 10 bases from V and 1 from J, leaving 19 bases between them. The CDR3 is made up of 15 amino acids. Germline V gives CDR1 ENHRY, CDR2 SYGVKD.

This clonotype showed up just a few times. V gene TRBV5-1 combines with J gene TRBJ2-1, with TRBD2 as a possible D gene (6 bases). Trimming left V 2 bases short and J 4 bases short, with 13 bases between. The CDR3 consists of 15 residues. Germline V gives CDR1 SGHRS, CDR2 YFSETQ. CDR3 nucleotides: TGCGCCAGCAGCTTTCTCCCAGGGACTTACAATGAGCAGTTCTTC. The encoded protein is CASSFLPGTYNEQFF.

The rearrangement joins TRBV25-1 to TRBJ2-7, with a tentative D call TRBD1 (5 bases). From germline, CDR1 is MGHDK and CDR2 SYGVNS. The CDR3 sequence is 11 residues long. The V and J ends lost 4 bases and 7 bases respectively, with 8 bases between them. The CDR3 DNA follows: TGTGCCAGCAGTGGTTACAGGGAGCAGTACTTC. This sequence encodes CASSGYREQYF.

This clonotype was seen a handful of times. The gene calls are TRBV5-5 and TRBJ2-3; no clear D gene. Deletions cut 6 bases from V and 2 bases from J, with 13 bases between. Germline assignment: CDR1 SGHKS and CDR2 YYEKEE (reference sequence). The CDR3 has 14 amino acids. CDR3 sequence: CASTFLGYTDTQYF. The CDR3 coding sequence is TGTGCCAGCACCTTCCTAGGCTACACAGATACGCAGTATTTT. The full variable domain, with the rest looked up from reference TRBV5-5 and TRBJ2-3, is DAGVTQSPTHLIKTRGQQVTLRCSPISGHKSVSWYQQVLGQGPQFIFQYYEKEERGRGNFPDRFSARQFPNYSSELNVNALLLGDSALYLCASTFLGYTDTQYFGPGTRLTVL.

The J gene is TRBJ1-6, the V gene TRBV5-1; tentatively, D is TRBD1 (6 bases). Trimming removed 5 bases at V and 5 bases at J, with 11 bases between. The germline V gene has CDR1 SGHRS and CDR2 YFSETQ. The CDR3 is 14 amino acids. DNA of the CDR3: TGCGCCAGCAGACTGGAGGGGGATAATTCACCCCTCCACTTT. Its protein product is CASRLEGDNSPLHF.